Listed below are T cell receptor beta chains from one sample, sequenced in a study of T cell repertoires in cytomegalovirus infection. No antigen has been identified for these receptors. TCRdb used MiXCR to reprocess the reads, holding one entry per CDR3 protein. The table includes around 360,000 distinct CDR3 sequences, nearly 35% detected once. This specimen consisted of cultured PBMCs, obtained from culture after CMV antigen stimulation. The receptors stem from a human donor in good health (CMV status not recorded). Some clones in this sample may be carry-over from other donors' samples. Each CDR3 is given with its conserved first and last residue. The D gene is left open where the match is weak. Only part of the rows carry a size: once, few, many, or a class if the clone is expanded.

J	D	size	V	CDR3	DNA
TRBJ2-2	TRBD2	.	TRBV6-4	CASNGLAGVGQMAGELFF	TGTGCCAGCAACGGACTAGCGGGAGTGGGTCAGATGGCCGGGGAGCTGTTTTTT
TRBJ1-2	.	once	TRBV30	CAWSPRYDYGYTF	TGTGCCTGGAGCCCGCGGTATGACTATGGCTACACCTTC
TRBJ1-5	.	.	TRBV7-2	CASSLVRQPQHF	TGTGCCAGCAGCTTAGTACGGCAGCCCCAGCATTTT
TRBJ1-1	.	few	TRBV24-1	CATSAPGRAEAFF	TGTGCCACCAGTGCCCCGGGAAGGGCTGAAGCTTTCTTT
TRBJ2-7	.	.	TRBV20-1	CSARRVGEQYF	TGCAGTGCTAGGCGGGTAGGCGAGCAGTACTTC
TRBJ2-1	TRBD2	once	TRBV5-1	CASSPRLAGESEQFF	TGCGCCAGCAGCCCTCGGCTAGCGGGAGAGAGCGAGCAGTTCTTC
TRBJ2-7	.	.	TRBV12-3/TRBV12-4	CASSLGAGPSYEQYF	TGTGCCAGCAGTTTAGGGGCAGGGCCGTCCTACGAGCAGTACTTC
TRBJ2-5	.	many	TRBV7-2	CASSLAGVQETQYF	TGTGCCAGCAGCTTAGCAGGGGTCCAAGAGACCCAGTACTTC
TRBJ1-1	.	.	TRBV7-8	CASSLSGKNTEDFF	TGTGCCAGCAGCTTATCGGGGAAGAACACTGAAGATTTCTTT
TRBJ1-3	TRBD1	.	TRBV6-5	CASTRTGGSGNTIYF	TGTGCCAGCACCCGGACAGGGGGATCGGGAAACACCATATATTTT
TRBJ2-2	TRBD2	.	TRBV5-4	CASSLAGGRNTGELFF	TGTGCCAGCAGCTTGGCTGGCGGGAGGAACACCGGGGAGCTGTTTTTT
TRBJ2-3	.	few	TRBV7-9	CASSFAMGDTQYF	TGTGCCAGCAGCTTTGCCATGGGGGATACGCAGTATTTT
TRBJ2-1	.	.	TRBV7-9	CASSSNLGTQFF	TGTGCCAGCAGCTCCAATCTTGGGACCCAGTTCTTC